These 26 T cell receptor beta chains came from one sample sequenced in a study of T cell responses to AZD1222 COVID-19 vaccine. Profiling relied on immunoSEQ multiplex PCR, and the TCRdb table lists in-frame clones only, not all of them. This table holds roughly 160,000 clones, about 95% found once. The starting material was peripheral blood, obtained on day 0 of AZD1222 vaccination. Receptors originate from an adult in good health.

J is TRBJ2-2 and V is TRBV2, with 7 positions matching TRBD2. Germline V lookup: CDR1 SNHLY, CDR2 FYNNEI. This CDR3 has 15 residues. The V segment lost 6 bases and the J segment 6 bases; nucleotides outside the gene matches: 10. The DNA of the CDR3 is TGTGCCAGCAGGGCCCTAGCGGCCGAATCCGGGGAGCTGTTTTTT. As protein: CASRALAAESGELFF.

The rearrangement links TRBV29-1 to TRBJ1-2; D is undetermined. The germline gives CDR1 SQVTM, CDR2 ANQGSEA. The V end lost 0 bases, the J end lost 0 bases, and 8 bases lay between the germline ends. This CDR3 is built from 14 residues. DNA for the CDR3: TGCAGCGTTGAAGACCAGGCCTCTAACTATGGCTACACCTTC. Amino acids: CSVEDQASNYGYTF.

The CDR3 DNA sequence: TGTGCCAGCAGCCGTCCGGGACTAGCGGCAAATGAGCAGTTCTTC. This translates into CASSRPGLAANEQFF. This chain uses TRBV5-4 with TRBJ2-1, with 11 positions matching TRBD2. The germline gives CDR1 SGHNT, CDR2 YYREEE (reference sequence). The CDR3 length is 15 residues. V lost 4 bases, J lost 7 bases, and 7 bases stayed unmatched.

The V gene is TRBV6-6, the J gene TRBJ2-1, with 7 bases matching TRBD2. V lost 8 bases and J lost 8; bases outside the gene matches: 6. CDR3 size: 12 residues. Per the germline V gene, CDR1 is MNHNY and CDR2 is SVGAGI (reference sequence). CDR3 in DNA: TGTGCCAGCGAAACAGCGGGGTATGAGCAGTTCTTC. Translation: CASETAGYEQFF.

This clone was recorded a few times. V is TRBV24-1 and J is TRBJ2-1; 12 bases fit TRBD2. The CDR3 spans 15 residues. Looked up from germline, CDR1 is KGHDR and CDR2 is SFDVKD. The trim removed 5 bases at V and 5 bases at J, leaving 3 bases unmatched. The CDR3: CATSGTSGEHNEQFF. Written as DNA, the CDR3 is TGTGCCACCAGTGGGACTAGCGGGGAACACAATGAGCAGTTCTTC.

This chain links TRBV6-5 with TRBJ2-3; 7 bases agree with TRBD2. J was trimmed by 4 bases and V by 11 bases; bases with no gene match: 6. The length of the CDR3 is 12 residues. Per the germline V gene, CDR1 is MNHEY and CDR2 is SVGAGI. CDR3 region: CAGGRGADTQYF. CDR3 coding DNA: TGTGCCGGCGGGAGAGGCGCAGATACGCAGTATTTT.

The chain combines TRBV18 with TRBJ1-2; D not certain. This CDR3 has 15 amino acids. Trimming took 1 base from V and 3 from J, leaving 12 bases between them. Germline V gene lookup returns CDR1 KGHSH and CDR2 LQKENI. This chain's CDR3 is CASSPLGQAHYGYTF. The CDR3 coding sequence is TGTGCCAGCTCACCACTTGGGCAGGCTCACTATGGCTACACCTTC.

The genes are TRBV5-1 and TRBJ1-1; D gene uncertain. This CDR3 is built from 13 residues. V dropped 3 bases and J dropped 10 bases, with 16 bases sitting between them. CDR1 is SGHRS, CDR2 YFSETQ, per germline. This CDR3 reads CASSWPVVKGAFF. CDR3 bases: TGCGCCAGCAGCTGGCCGGTCGTGAAAGGAGCTTTCTTT.

The V gene is TRBV12-3 or TRBV12-4, the J gene TRBJ2-7, with 7 bases aligning to TRBD2. Unmatched junction bases numbered 7, after V lost 8 bases and J lost 6 bases. This CDR3 has 12 amino acids. The CDR3 loop reads CASATTSLEQYF. CDR3 coding DNA: TGTGCCAGCGCTACGACTAGCCTCGAGCAGTACTTC.

The chain links TRBV4-1 to TRBJ1-5; TRBD1 is a possible D gene (5 bases). The CDR3 runs 15 residues. In germline, CDR1 is MGHRA, CDR2 YSYEKL. V lost 2 bases, J lost 3 bases, and 11 bases lay in between. Here the CDR3 DNA reads TGCGCCAGCAGCCAATTGCCCGGGGCCAATCAGCCCCAGCATTTT. Translated: CASSQLPGANQPQHF.

This rearrangement joins TRBV7-9 to TRBJ1-1; TRBD1 matches at 8 bases. V dropped 8 bases and J dropped 1; count of bases not matched to a gene: 9. This CDR3 has 15 amino acids. Germline V gene data show CDR1 as SEHNR and CDR2 as FQNEAQ (reference sequence). In DNA form, the CDR3 reads TGTGCCAGCTGGGCGCAGGGGGCGAGGAACACTGAAGCTTTCTTT. Encoded protein: CASWAQGARNTEAFF.

The rearrangement uses TRBV30 and TRBJ1-5, with 12 bases matching TRBD1. Germline trimming cut 0 bases from V and 2 bases from J; bases unmatched to any gene: 5. The CDR3 consists of 17 residues. Germline V gene sequence: CDR1 GTSNPN, CDR2 SVGIG (reference sequence). The CDR3 sequence: CAWSVGTGGPRNQPQHF. DNA of the CDR3: TGTGCCTGGAGTGTCGGGACAGGGGGCCCACGCAATCAGCCCCAGCATTTT.

This chain uses TRBV19 with TRBJ2-1; 8 nucleotides align to TRBD2. Per germline, CDR1 LNHDA and CDR2 SQIVND (reference sequence). The junction had 16 bases not matched to a gene; V was cut back by 3 bases and J by 6 bases. CDR3 size: 18 residues. CDR3: CASSIRPPGLVITNEQFF. In DNA, the CDR3 is TGTGCCAGTAGTATTAGACCTCCGGGACTAGTAATCACCAATGAGCAGTTCTTC.

The V and J genes are TRBV23-1 and TRBJ2-7; D might be TRBD1 (6 bases). TRBV23-1 is classed as an ORF, of uncertain function. Trimming pared 0 bases from V and 1 base from J, leaving 22 bases between. CDR3 length: 19 amino acids. In DNA, the CDR3 is TGCGCCAGCAGTCAATCGCCGGGACACCAGTCCCGGGGTTCCTACGAGCAGTACTTC. Translated: CASSQSPGHQSRGSYEQYF.

This chain joins TRBV24-1 and TRBJ2-5, with D perhaps matching TRBD1 or TRBD2 (5 bases each). The ends were cut back, 4 bases at V and 4 bases at J, with 9 bases in the middle. Germline CDR1 is KGHDR and CDR2 is SFDVKD. This CDR3 spans 13 amino acids. The CDR3 sequence: CATSEGVGETQYF. The DNA of the CDR3 is TGTGCCACCAGTGAGGGGGTGGGAGAGACCCAGTACTTC.

The chain recombines TRBV29-1 with TRBJ1-2; the D is unclear. The CDR3 is made up of 9 amino acids. The V end lost 3 bases, the J end lost 6 bases, and 2 bases lay between the germline ends. Germline loops: CDR1 SQVTM, CDR2 ANQGSEA. CDR3 sequence reads: CSVDNGYTF. The CDR3 DNA is TGCAGCGTTGATAATGGCTACACCTTC.

The chain combines TRBV18 with TRBJ2-1; 7 positions match TRBD1. The CDR3 length is 16 residues. CDR1 KGHSH and CDR2 LQKENI come from the germline V gene. The J segment lost 4 bases and the V segment lost 0 bases, leaving 6 bases of the junction unmatched. CDR3 DNA: TGTGCCAGCTCACCACCCCCAGGGACAGTGTACAATGAGCAGTTCTTC. Translating gives CASSPPPGTVYNEQFF.

With respect to this clone: At the DNA level, this CDR3 is encoded by other sequences in the same sample as well. This rearrangement joins TRBV9 to TRBJ1-1; D possibly corresponds to TRBD1 (5 bases). The V gene lost 3 bases and the J gene lost 1 base, with 7 bases spanning the gap. The CDR3 is 13 amino acids. The germline gives CDR1 SGDLS, CDR2 YYNGEE. CDR3 nucleotides: TGTGCCAGCAGCGCCCAGGGGAACACTGAAGCTTTCTTT. It translates to CASSAQGNTEAFF.

The chain recombines TRBV3-1 (or the pseudogene TRBV3-2) with TRBJ2-4, with TRBD2 identical over 16 bases. The CDR3 has 19 residues. Germline trimming cut 4 bases from V and 6 bases from J; bases unmatched to any gene: 12. In germline, CDR1 is LGHDT, CDR2 YNNKEL (reference sequence). CDR3: CASSPAGTSGRATGNIQYF. The CDR3, as DNA: TGTGCCAGCAGCCCAGCCGGGACTAGCGGGAGGGCCACGGGAAACATTCAGTACTTC.

The V gene is TRBV7-8, the J gene TRBJ1-5, with no clear D. The germline CDR1 and CDR2 sequences are SGHVS and FQNEAQ. V was cut by 1 base and J by 0 bases, with 7 bases left in between. This CDR3 comprises 15 residues. Here the CDR3 DNA reads TGTGCCAGCAGCTTAGGACCACTTAGCAATCAGCCCCAGCATTTT. Amino acids: CASSLGPLSNQPQHF. The full variable domain, completed using reference TRBV7-8 and TRBJ1-5, is GAGVSQSPRYKVAKRGQDVALRCDPISGHVSLFWYQQALGQGPEFLTYFQNEAQLDKSGLPSDRFFAERPEGSVSTLKIQRTQQEDSAVYLCASSLGPLSNQPQHFGDGTRLSIL.

V is TRBV10-3 and J is TRBJ2-1; D is unclear. Germline values: CDR1 ENHRY, CDR2 SYGVKD. The CDR3 extends over 15 amino acids. V lost 5 bases to trimming and J lost 1 base, with 12 bases between them. Here the CDR3 reads CAISLSSPSYNEQFF. For the CDR3, the DNA is TGTGCCATCAGTTTATCTTCCCCGTCCTACAATGAGCAGTTCTTC.

The chain joins TRBV4-1 to TRBJ1-5; 9 nucleotides agree with TRBD1. CDR3 length: 17 amino acids. V lost 3 bases and J lost 2; bases outside the gene matches: 8. Germline CDR1 is MGHRA and CDR2 is YSYEKL. The CDR3 reads CASSQKQGANRNQPQHF. The CDR3 nucleotides read TGCGCCAGCAGCCAGAAACAGGGGGCGAATCGCAATCAGCCCCAGCATTTT.

V and J are TRBV5-5 and TRBJ2-5, with 7 bases aligning to TRBD2. Losses at the gene ends were 6 bases for V and 5 bases for J; bases not matched to a gene: 16. In germline, CDR1 is SGHKS, CDR2 YYEKEE (reference sequence). This CDR3 is 16 amino acids long. The CDR3 DNA follows: TGTGCCAGCACCCCCTGGGGAGCGGGAATAGGGGAGACCCAGTACTTC. This codes for CASTPWGAGIGETQYF.

The chain couples TRBV19 to TRBJ1-1; D gene uncertain. CDR1 and CDR2 (germline): LNHDA, SQIVND (reference sequence). The V gene lost 4 bases and the J gene lost 1 base, with 4 bases spanning the gap. The CDR3 length is 12 residues. The DNA for the CDR3 is TGTGCCAGTAGTAAGGGGAACACTGAAGCTTTCTTT. It codes for CASSKGNTEAFF.

The chain uses TRBV6-2 or TRBV6-3 and TRBJ1-2; a possible D gene is TRBD1 (6 bases). Germline assignment: CDR1 MNHEY and CDR2 SVGEGT. The CDR3 length is 17 residues. Trimming shortened V by 4 bases and J by 6 bases, and 24 bases separated the two germline ends. The CDR3 region is CASSSPVSRQARDGYTF. CDR3 sequence (DNA): TGTGCCAGCAGTTCCCCAGTGAGTCGACAGGCAAGAGATGGCTACACCTTC.

The J gene is TRBJ1-6, the V gene TRBV5-4; D unresolved. Between the trimmed V and J ends, which lost 2 bases and 0 bases, there was a span of 6 bases. The CDR3 runs to 15 residues. The germline V gene has CDR1 SGHNT and CDR2 YYREEE (reference sequence). The CDR3 protein is CASSLPGSYNSPLHF. Written as DNA, the CDR3 is TGTGCCAGCAGCTTACCGGGCTCCTATAATTCACCCCTCCACTTT.